This paragraph reports one TCR beta chain. What it binds is not known. Other DNA sequences in the sample encode the same CDR3. The sample belongs to a study of a mutant IDH1 vaccine in newly diagnosed glioma. The CDR3 is 14 amino acids. Germline loops: CDR1 SEHNR, CDR2 FQNEAQ (reference sequence). Germline trimming cut 1 base from V and 1 base from J; bases unmatched to any gene: 0. Time point denoted: week 35, safety follow-up. Mutant IDH1 20-mer peptide, at 300 ug, made up each vaccine dose, with topical imiquimod. TCRdb keeps only in-frame clones here, not all; method: immunoSEQ multiplex PCR. The sample has 35,000 to 50,000 clones; about 80% are singletons.

The sequence came from a woman in her forties or fifties with glioma. The chain joins TRBV7-9 to TRBJ1-1, with TRBD1 identical over 7 bases. Sequenced here: PBMCs, sampled from a glioma patient whose treatment included an IDH1 peptide vaccine. The CDR3 spells CASSLGTGNTEAFF. The CDR3 DNA follows: TGTGCCAGCAGCTTAGGGACAGGGAACACTGAAGCTTTCTTT.